This TCR beta chain was documented in a study of prognosis after radiotherapy for stage I lung cancer. Study details: Every patient with non-small cell lung cancer was judged medically inoperable. Patients received stereotactic body radiotherapy alone, with no concurrent therapy. Findings and caveats of the study: A determination of whether the expanded TCR clones were tumor-specific was not made.

Germline CDR1 KGHSH, CDR2 LQKENI. The length of the CDR3 is 15 residues. V lost 3 bases, J lost 7 bases, and 18 bases lay in between. Amplification of the TCR beta CDR3 (from genomic DNA) was done by two-round multiplex PCR. First-round PCR amplification was performed with primers specific to each TRBV and TRBJ gene. MiXCR, run by TCRdb on the multiplex PCR reads, gives a single entry per CDR3 protein. The table records over 25,000 distinct CDR3 sequences, more than 45% of them present only once. About this clonotype itself: The antigen is not known.

The TCR originated in a donor of 50 years or more with non-small cell lung cancer. V and J are TRBV18 and TRBJ1-2; weak D call: TRBD1 (6 bases). Material: PBMCs, obtained before or after stereotactic body radiation therapy (not recorded which). For the CDR3, the DNA is TGTGCCAGCTCACCCTCAGGACAGTGTAACATTGGCTACACCTTC. Its protein is CASSPSGQCNIGYTF.